The clone carrying this T cell receptor beta chain was observed many times. Its antigen is unidentified. This sample was taken from a study of glioma-infiltrating T cells. The study, taken as a whole, reports: CDR3 overlap between tissue and blood was very small.

TCR alpha and beta CDR3 regions were amplified from RNA using iRepertoire nested multiplex PCR. MiXCR was run by TCRdb on the multiplex PCR reads, yielding one entry per CDR3 protein. Of 85,000 to 110,000 distinct CDR3 sequences listed, around 31% are singletons. The V gene's germline CDR1 is KGHDR and CDR2 SFDVKD. The V end was cut by 3 bases, the J end by 8 bases, with 10 bases between. The CDR3 is made up of 13 amino acids. The sequence came from a human donor with low-grade glioma or glioblastoma, undergoing nonglioma brain surgery, or in good health (not recorded which). The V and J genes are TRBV24-1 and TRBJ2-1; TRBD1 or TRBD2 may be the D gene (6 bases each). The sample consisted of glioma tissue, nonneoplastic brain tissue, or PBMCs (not recorded which). This CDR3 reads CATSDPGADEQFF. The CDR3 region has the DNA TGTGCCACCAGTGATCCGGGGGCAGATGAGCAGTTCTTC.